This entry concerns a single T cell receptor beta chain. In its sample, this clonotype was seen many times. Its antigen remains unidentified. No base qualities exist here, and no much larger clone lies one base off it. The library was obtained by RT-PCR. Sequencing was carried out with an Illumina HiSeq 2500. The raw public data were reprocessed by TCRdb itself: fastp quality trimming at Q25, MiXCR clonotype calling, in-frame beta chains only. All rows with the same CDR3 protein become a single entry with the most common DNA and genes. The sample table contains 450,000 to 500,000 distinct CDR3 sequences; only one count was recorded for approximately 9.9% of them. Clones ranked in the top ten supply less than 15% of the sample. The data were taken from a study of response to subunit inactivated influenza vaccine (dated by TCRdb to 2017 to 2018). In terms of the full investigation: The study used deep quantitative T cell receptor repertoire profiling to track responses to a trivalent subunit inactivated influenza vaccine. The research as a whole found: The authors suggested that each seasonal influenza vaccination may recruit only a limited number of new T cells.

The CDR3, from cysteine to phenylalanine, totals 13 residues. This entry keeps only the CDR3 DNA: 39 bases, framed from base 1. Ends trimmed: V by 2 bases, J by 6 bases; bases unmatched to a gene: 4. According to the germline V gene (reference sequence), CDR1 reads LGHDT and CDR2 reads YNNKEL. In the paper's terms, the time point label means: 45 days after influenza vaccine administration. The rearrangement joined TRBV3-1 to TRBJ2-7, with 7 bases in between that match TRBD2. The sequence was collected from a man aged 45-60 years who received an inactivated influenza vaccine. Donor details come from another sample of the same person, matched by shared clones. The sequences come from PBMCs from blood, collected about 40 days after vaccination. The CDR3 corresponds to CASSQRTSREQYF. At the DNA level, the sequence is TGTGCCAGCAGCCAAAGGACTAGTCGCGAGCAGTACTTC.